These 20 T cell receptor beta chains came from one sample sequenced in a study of T cells in Graves' hyperthyroidism and ophthalmopathy (dated by TCRdb to between 2018 and 2021). Library creation used multiplex PCR. The sequencing machine was an Illumina HiSeq 2000. TCR beta CDR3 regions were amplified from RNA transcripts. A first-round RT-PCR of the TCR CDR3 used the HTBI primer set with the Qiagen OneStep RT-PCR kit. The public reads were run again by TCRdb, first through fastp at Q25 and then through MiXCR, and only productive beta chains were kept. All rows with the same CDR3 protein become a single entry with the most common DNA and genes. The sample table holds roughly 750,000 distinct CDR3 sequences, of which about 16% were seen once. In total, the top ten clones hold 8.4% of the sample. Sample: blood. These receptors came from a man between 18 and 35 years old with Graves' hyperthyroidism.

This clonotype was detected a few times. The chain links TRBV28 to TRBJ2-1, with 10 bases aligning to TRBD1. The CDR3 extends over 15 amino acids. Germline V gives CDR1 MDHEN, CDR2 SYDVKM. V trimming: 3 bases; J trimming: 6 bases; junction bases outside the gene matches: 5. CDR3 sequence: CASSFWDRGGNEQFF. The CDR3 region has the DNA TGTGCCAGCAGTTTCTGGGACAGGGGCGGCAATGAGCAGTTCTTC.

This clonotype was observed at least ten times. The chain uses TRBV11-2 and TRBJ2-1; a possible D gene is TRBD1 (6 bases). Trimming shortened V by 4 bases and J by 2 bases, and 6 bases separated the two germline ends. Germline V gene lookup returns CDR1 SGHAT and CDR2 FQNNGV. The CDR3 loop spans 13 amino acids. CDR3 sequence: CASSWDTYNEQFF. The CDR3 coding sequence is TGTGCCAGCAGCTGGGACACCTACAATGAGCAGTTCTTC.

This clonotype was counted between two and nine times. This chain uses TRBV28 with TRBJ1-5, with D possibly matching TRBD1 (5 bases). CDR1 is MDHEN, CDR2 SYDVKM, per germline. The V end lost 9 bases, the J end lost 1 base, and 13 bases lay between the germline ends. This CDR3 is 14 amino acids long. CDR3 sequence reads: CASSGGISNQPQHF. The CDR3 bases are TGTGCCAGTTCTGGGGGAATAAGCAATCAGCCCCAGCATTTT.

The V call is TRBV19, the J call TRBJ2-7; tentative D call: TRBD2 (5 bases). The ends were cut back, 8 bases at V and 4 bases at J, with 9 bases in the middle. Germline CDR1 and CDR2: LNHDA and SQIVND (reference sequence). The CDR3 consists of 11 residues. This chain's CDR3 is CASGSAYEQYF. The CDR3 region has the DNA TGTGCCAGTGGGAGTGCGTACGAGCAGTACTTC.

The V gene is TRBV19, the J gene TRBJ2-5, with 8 bases fitting TRBD1. V was pared by 4 bases and J by 3 bases, with 7 bases of the junction left unmatched. Germline V gene data show CDR1 as LNHDA and CDR2 as SQIVND (reference sequence). This CDR3 spans 15 amino acids. Here the CDR3 reads CASSRRPGGEETQYF. The CDR3 nucleotides read TGTGCCAGTAGTAGGCGACCAGGGGGCGAAGAGACCCAGTACTTC.

This clonotype was counted ten times or more. The chain couples TRBV6-1 to TRBJ1-4; D is unresolved. This CDR3 is 13 amino acids long. V lost 7 bases to trimming and J lost 7 bases, with 13 bases between them. The germline gives CDR1 MNHNS, CDR2 SASEGT. CDR3 bases: TGTGCCAGCATCGAAATGCCAAGTGAAAAACTGTTTTTT. Its translation: CASIEMPSEKLFF.

In this sample, this clonotype turned up many times. The chain couples TRBV27 to TRBJ1-3; perhaps TRBD1 as D (5 bases). Germline CDR1 and CDR2: MNHEY and SMNVEV (reference sequence). This CDR3 comprises 14 residues. Between the trimmed V and J ends, which lost 5 bases and 4 bases, there was a span of 12 bases. CDR3 residues: CASSRDWTGNTIYF. CDR3 in DNA: TGTGCCAGCAGTCGGGACTGGACCGGAAACACCATATATTTT.

A few counts support this clonotype. V usage is TRBV7-9 and J usage is TRBJ1-3; the match to TRBD1 covers 8 bases. Germline-derived CDR1 and CDR2 are SEHNR and FQNEAQ (reference sequence). The V and J ends lost 4 bases and 1 base, in that order; junction bases with no gene match: 3. This CDR3 spans 15 amino acids. In nucleotides, the CDR3 is TGTGCCAGCAGCTCAGACAGGGGATCTGGAAACACCATATATTTT. It yields the protein CASSSDRGSGNTIYF.

This clonotype was counted only a few times. J is TRBJ2-5 and V is TRBV5-1; tentatively, D is TRBD2 (6 bases). CDR1 and CDR2 (germline): SGHRS, YFSETQ. Trimming took off 4 bases at V and 0 bases at J, with 13 bases between the two ends. The CDR3 is made up of 15 amino acids. The CDR3 DNA is TGCGCCAGCAGCCCAGTAGCGGAGTACCAAGAGACCCAGTACTTC. Translating gives CASSPVAEYQETQYF.

There are many counts of this clonotype. The chain carries TRBV5-1 and TRBJ2-7; D remains ambiguous. CDR3 length: 16 amino acids. Trimming shortened V by 0 bases and J by 0 bases, and 13 bases separated the two germline ends. Per germline, CDR1 SGHRS and CDR2 YFSETQ. The CDR3 spells CASSLGRATISYEQYF. CDR3 sequence (DNA): TGCGCCAGCAGCTTGGGCCGCGCCACCATCTCCTACGAGCAGTACTTC.

The chain has TRBV18 and TRBJ2-3; 7 bases are shared with TRBD2. The length of the CDR3 is 15 residues. V lost 3 bases and J lost 4; bases outside the gene matches: 7. The germline V gene encodes CDR1 KGHSH and CDR2 LQKENI. CDR3 in amino acids: CASSPGGGTADTQYF. DNA of the CDR3: TGTGCCAGCTCACCTGGCGGGGGAACGGCAGATACGCAGTATTTT.

This clonotype was seen only a few times. The V call is TRBV27, the J call TRBJ2-7; D is uncertain. The CDR3 covers 14 residues. CDR1 is MNHEY and CDR2 is SMNVEV in the germline V gene (reference sequence). V lost 0 bases, J lost 0 bases, and 6 bases lay in between. CDR3 sequence reads: CASSLSPNSYEQYF. The DNA of the CDR3 is TGTGCCAGCAGTTTATCCCCAAACTCCTACGAGCAGTACTTC.

This clonotype was seen repeatedly, ten times or more. The rearrangement joins TRBV11-3 to TRBJ2-3, with TRBD1 as a possible D gene (6 bases). The CDR3 has 15 residues. Germline V gives CDR1 SGHNT, CDR2 YENEEA. V lost 5 bases and J 3 bases, leaving 15 bases between the germline ends. CDR3 residues: CASSPGQMRTDTQYF. The CDR3 nucleotides read TGTGCCAGCAGCCCCGGACAGATGCGAACAGATACGCAGTATTTT.

This clonotype was observed at least ten times. The genes are TRBV2 and TRBJ1-4; D unresolved. V lost 7 bases to trimming and J lost 8 bases, with 14 bases between them. The CDR3 loop spans 13 amino acids. From germline, CDR1 is SNHLY and CDR2 FYNNEI. The CDR3 is CASTRVLAEKLFF. The CDR3 bases are TGTGCCAGCACCAGAGTTTTGGCGGAAAAACTGTTTTTT.

This clonotype has ten or more counts. The V gene is TRBV6-5, the J gene TRBJ2-1; D is ambiguous. Trimming pared 2 bases from V and 0 bases from J, leaving 11 bases between. The CDR3 is 16 residues long. From germline, CDR1 is MNHEY and CDR2 SVGAGI. CDR3 protein: CASSYNLFSSYNEQFF. In DNA, the CDR3 is TGTGCCAGCAGTTACAATCTGTTCAGCTCCTACAATGAGCAGTTCTTC.

The chain employs TRBV11-1 and TRBJ2-7; TRBD2 matches 10 bases. This CDR3 is 16 amino acids long. Germline V CDR1 and CDR2: SGHAT, FQDESV (reference sequence). With V trimmed by 3 bases and J by 0 bases, 5 bases remained unmatched. CDR3 DNA: TGTGCCAGCAGCTTGGGACTAGCGTCGAGCTCCTACGAGCAGTACTTC. Protein: CASSLGLASSSYEQYF. Full variable domain (missing parts from reference TRBV11-1 and TRBJ2-7): EAEVAQSPRYKITEKSQAVAFWCDPISGHATLYWYRQILGQGPELLVQFQDESVVDDSQLPKDRFSAERLKGVDSTLKIQPAELGDSAMYLCASSLGLASSSYEQYFGPGTRLTVT.

The sample holds a few counts of this clonotype. V and J are TRBV18 and TRBJ2-1, with no clear D. Trimming took off 2 bases at V and 5 bases at J, with 13 bases between the two ends. The V gene's germline CDR1 is KGHSH and CDR2 LQKENI. This CDR3 is 15 amino acids long. CDR3 DNA: TGTGCCAGCTCACCAGAGTGGGTTGAGGACAATGAGCAGTTCTTC. Amino acid sequence: CASSPEWVEDNEQFF.

A note on this clonotype: A much larger clone sits a single nucleotide away, making a read error possible. V gene TRBV2 combines with J gene TRBJ1-6; D is uncertain. The germline V gene encodes CDR1 SNHLY and CDR2 FYNNEI. The CDR3 has 13 amino acids. V was shortened by 5 bases and J by 18 bases, with 20 bases between the two germline ends. CDR3 DNA: TGTGCCAGCAGTATCTCCGGGAGGGAATCCCACCACTTT. Its protein is CASSISGRESHHF.

This clonotype appeared many times. The chain combines TRBV28 with TRBJ2-3; 8 bases fit TRBD2. The length of the CDR3 is 15 residues. V gave up 10 bases and J gave up 3 bases; unmatched junction bases: 12. Germline CDR1 reads MDHEN; CDR2 reads SYDVKM. The CDR3 region is CATLERGGGTDTQYF. The CDR3, as DNA: TGTGCCACCCTCGAACGAGGCGGGGGGACAGATACGCAGTATTTT.

DNA of the CDR3: TGTGCCAGCAGTCGACCGGGACAGGGGGGGTATAGCTCTGGAAACACCATATATTTT. Protein sequence: CASSRPGQGGYSSGNTIYF. The V and J genes are TRBV28 and TRBJ1-3; TRBD1 aligns across 11 bases. The ends lost 5 bases at V and 0 bases at J; junction bases unmatched: 12. Germline lookup yields CDR1 MDHEN and CDR2 SYDVKM. The CDR3 has 19 amino acids.